This T cell receptor beta chain was obtained from a study of T-cell memory formation after mild COVID-19. Study conclusions and caveats: Researchers report contracting CD4+ clones mostly in CM and EM, with CD8+ clones in EMRA. Clones that contracted from day 15 to 85 had balanced CD4/CD8; later expanders were CD4+ biased.

Concerning this clonotype: Its antigen is unknown.

Deletions cut 0 bases from V and 7 bases from J, with 19 bases between. CDR1 is LGHDT and CDR2 is YNNKEL in the germline V gene (reference sequence). This CDR3 has 17 amino acids. Each CDR3 protein is one row after TCRdb ran MiXCR on the 5' RACE reads. Of 150,000 or so distinct CDR3 sequences in the sample, 13% to 15% were seen once. This sequence joins TRBV3-1 and TRBJ2-1; D ambiguous. The sample consisted of PBMCs or a T cell subset sorted from them (not recorded which). The sequence was collected from an adult woman who had mild COVID-19 (a few samples of this study predate the infection). Cell type and time point are not known. The CDR3 here is CASSQDLRSMRKNEQFF. The DNA of the CDR3 is TGTGCCAGCAGCCAAGATCTTCGCTCGATGAGGAAAAATGAGCAGTTCTTC.